This T cell receptor (beta chain) appears in the sequencing data of a study of blood T cell repertoires in COVID-19. In the study overall: COVID-19 samples collected from the United States, Italy and Spain covered acute and convalescent phases. Sample material is recorded as cDNA or gDNA derived from T cells, B-cell-depleted T cells, or PBMCs.

The CDR3 spans 15 residues. Germline-derived CDR1 and CDR2 are SGHTA and FQGTGA. The V end lost 0 bases, the J end lost 3 bases, and 10 bases lay between the germline ends. Points on this clone: This specimen includes other DNA sequences encoding the same CDR3.

Original methodology: For nucleated cells, counts were estimated from reference gene primer amplification. This table comes from immunoSEQ multiplex PCR, and its TCRdb copy is limited to in-frame clones, with some not included. The D gene and trimming were derived from the DNA, and the V and J assignments and clone size from that table. The table records more than 250,000 clones, roughly 91% of them present only once. This chain uses TRBV7-3 with TRBJ2-3, with TRBD1 as a possible D gene (6 bases). This clonotype originated in a man aged 45-65 years with active or convalescent COVID-19. The sequencing sample was made of peripheral blood. Here the CDR3 DNA reads TGTGCCAGCAGCTTAACGGGGCAGGGGACAGATACGCAGTATTTT. As protein: CASSLTGQGTDTQYF.